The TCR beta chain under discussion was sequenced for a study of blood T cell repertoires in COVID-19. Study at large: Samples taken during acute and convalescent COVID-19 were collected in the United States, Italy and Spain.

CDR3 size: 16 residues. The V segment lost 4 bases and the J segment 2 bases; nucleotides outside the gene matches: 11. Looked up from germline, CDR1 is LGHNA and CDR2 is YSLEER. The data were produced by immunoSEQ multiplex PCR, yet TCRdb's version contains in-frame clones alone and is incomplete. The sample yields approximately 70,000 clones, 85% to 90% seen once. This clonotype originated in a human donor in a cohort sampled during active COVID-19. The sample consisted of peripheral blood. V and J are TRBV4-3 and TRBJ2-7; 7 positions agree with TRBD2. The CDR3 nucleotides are TGCGCCAGCAGCCCCGGCGTGGCTAGCGGCACCTACGAGCAGTACTTC. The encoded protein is CASSPGVASGTYEQYF.